The entry that follows covers one TCR beta chain sequence. Within its sample, this clonotype is medium-sized (0.01 to 0.1%). Its binding antigen is unknown. No clone much larger than this one lies a single base away; base qualities are absent. The sample is drawn from a study of HIV-infected patients and healthy controls (dated by TCRdb to 2013 to 2016). Regarding the research as a whole: The question the study tested was whether immune perturbation and reconstitution could be captured by deep TCR repertoire sequencing of small blood samples from HIV patients.

Beyond this particular receptor, the publication reports: Compared with untreated HIV+ repertoires, healthy control repertoires had roughly threefold more distinct CDR3s and a higher Shannon diversity. Alpha-beta chain pairing was not determined in the samples. More CDR3s were shared between individuals among healthy controls than among HIV+ patients, as measured by Jaccard index and by the count of highly shared sequences. Slight age and sex profile differences between the study cohorts did not explain the observed diversity differences. MAIT cell alpha-chain CDR3s were present at high frequency in healthy controls but severely depleted in HIV+ repertoires. The apparent post-therapy recovery of the Gini index in HIV-infected patients was not reproduced in size-matched repertoire data. Compared with controls, HIV-infected patients showed significantly different mean usage of eight alpha and eight beta V genes. During therapy, HIV-associated CDR3s significantly decreased in frequency, while CMV-associated CDR3s did not change significantly, though most became more frequent. Comparisons were complicated by unequal numbers of distinct sequences between patients and controls, and rare events from HIV-infected data were overweighted by size-matching. HLA typing of donors was not performed in the study. The dynamics of distinct T-cell subpopulations could not be separated, and sequencing depth was restricted, because whole blood was used. HIV-infected repertoires had significantly higher mean Gini indices than controls, possibly reflecting oligoclonality. Processing was restricted to sixteen HIV-infected individuals, which the authors judged to be a major constraint on the generalizability of the findings.

The CDR3 holds 16 amino acids from the cysteine to the phenylalanine. Only the CDR3 region is kept as DNA, spanning 48 bases read in frame from base 1. Clipping removes 2 bases from V and 4 bases from J, with 8 as the unmatched junction base count. Reading the germline V gene gives CDR1 SGDLS and CDR2 YYNGEE. Whole blood was used without fractionating the cells, so the repertoire represented all peripheral T cells without sorting. Approximately ten uninfected healthy donors were sampled as controls, four of whom were sampled twice about 12 weeks apart. For RNA extraction, about 2.3 ml of peripheral blood was collected into Tempus tubes. Residual genomic DNA was removed with the TURBO-DNase kit and globin mRNA was depleted with GLOBINclear. SuperScript III was used to reverse transcribe 500 ng RNA with primers targeting the alpha and beta constant regions. Separate libraries for the alpha and beta chains were generated through chain-specific third strand synthesis that incorporated multiplexing indices. In the protocol, all rearrangements within a chain were amplified with a single primer pair so that primer bias was avoided, and molecular barcodes were added to each cDNA molecule. T4 RNA Ligase 1 joined purified cDNA to a 5' RACE adapter that carried a random hexamer and the SP2 sequencing primer site. With slow temperature ramps used to favor optimal annealing, second strand synthesis was primed from the SP2 site with Phusion polymerase. Each molecule's 12-nucleotide barcode consisted of two random hexamer sequences, both added before amplification and joined together. A brief initial PCR introduced P5 and P7 adapter elements together with a second index, and a roughly 23-cycle amplification PCR using P5s and P7 primers was subsequently performed. In total the libraries went through roughly 30 PCR cycles, after which the libraries were quantified on a Qubit, sized on a Bioanalyzer, and diluted to approximately 4 nM. Sequencing of the normalized libraries was done on an Illumina MiSeq using 2 x 250 paired-end kits. Into about 10 ul Tris-Cl, the reverse transcription reactions were eluted following cleanup on MinElute columns. A 1:1 ratio of AMPure XP beads was used to clean the adapter ligations after they had run for over 20 hours at 16 degrees C. Per the original workflow: Demultiplexed FASTQ files were processed with a modified Decombinator that output V, J, insert and barcode information. Sequences that shared a barcode but differed from the dominant sequence were treated as errors and discarded, and barcodes were clustered at Levenshtein distance 3 and counted to estimate the original cDNA molecules. For downstream analyses, the R packages ineq, vegan, igraph and RCytoscape were used, along with IMGT nomenclature and CDR3 definitions. To avoid skew from clonal expansion, each TCR was counted once, and V gene usage was computed over distinct sequences. Similarity networks connected unique CDR3 amino acid sequences within a donor whenever two sequences differed by a single Levenshtein edit. In the repertoires, a search was made for a compiled set of published HIV-specific CDR3s (more than 85 alpha, roughly 700 beta) and CMV-specific CDR3s (roughly 12 alpha, about 250 beta). Random subsampling to size-matched repertoires showed patients' decreased diversity was not caused by their lower sequence numbers. The public reads were reprocessed in TCRdb via fastp at Q25 and MiXCR, keeping in-frame beta chains. CDR3 protein duplicates are merged, each entry listing the most common genes and DNA. V and J calls and clone size were set by TCRdb, not the authors. Here the sample has some 20,000 distinct CDR3 sequences; about 8.2% occur a single time. The ten largest clones take up 5.5% to 7.5% of the sample.

Sequencing input: blood. Recombination connected TRBV9 to TRBJ2-1, with 8 bases matching TRBD1. The receptor comes from an adult in good health. The sequenced DNA: TGTGCCAGCAGCGTCCTCCGGGACAGGAGTTACAATGAGCAGTTCTTC. Its protein product is CASSVLRDRSYNEQFF.